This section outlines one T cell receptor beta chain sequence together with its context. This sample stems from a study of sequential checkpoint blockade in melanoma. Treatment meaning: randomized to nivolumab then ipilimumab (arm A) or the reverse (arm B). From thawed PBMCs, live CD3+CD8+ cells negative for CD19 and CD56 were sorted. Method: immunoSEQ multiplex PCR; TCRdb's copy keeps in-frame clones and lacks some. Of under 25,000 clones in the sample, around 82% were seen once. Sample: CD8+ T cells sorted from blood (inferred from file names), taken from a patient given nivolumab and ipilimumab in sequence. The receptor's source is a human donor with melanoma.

The CDR3 spells CASSVRQDTNEKLFF. CDR3 bases: TGTGCCAGTAGTGTAAGACAGGATACTAATGAAAAACTGTTTTTT. V gene TRBV19 combines with J gene TRBJ1-4; D is possibly TRBD1 (6 bases). The CDR3 totals 15 residues. The germline V and J ends were trimmed by 5 bases and 2 bases, with 12 bases remaining between them. The germline V gene has CDR1 LNHDA and CDR2 SQIVND (reference sequence).